This T cell receptor (beta chain) is from a study of shared clonotypes between healthy human individuals. This clone was seen only once. V lost 1 base, J lost 0 bases, and 7 bases lay in between. Germline values: CDR1 LNHNV, CDR2 YYDKDF (reference sequence). This CDR3 is built from 14 residues. Some clones are missing from TCRdb's copy, which holds only in-frame ones; the method was immunoSEQ multiplex PCR. In the table there are approximately 740,000 clones, over 65% of which are singletons. The sample consisted of memory CD4+ T cells sorted from blood. Documented subset: CD45RA-negative fraction. The chain has TRBV15 and TRBJ2-7, with no clear D. The source is a woman under 40 in good health. CDR3 region: CATSRGHTSYEQYF. CDR3 DNA: TGTGCCACCAGCAGAGGGCACACCTCCTACGAGCAGTACTTC.